These T cell receptor beta chains were read from a single sample in a study of PD-1 blockade in classical Hodgkin lymphoma. Profiling relied on immunoSEQ multiplex PCR, and the TCRdb table lists in-frame clones only, not all of them. The sample yields around 20,000 clones, over 80% seen once. The sample was peripheral blood mononuclear cells (PBMCs), taken at baseline. The source is a human donor with classical Hodgkin lymphoma. Each CDR3 is given with its conserved first and last residue. D genes are given only for firm matches. Clone size is not always given. Where it is, it says once, few, many or a class for expanded clones.

few	TRBV11-2	TRBJ2-2	.	TGTGCCAGCAGCTTAACGGACACCGGGGAGCTGTTTTTT	CASSLTDTGELFF
.	TRBV30	TRBJ1-1	.	TGTGCCTGGAGTTCCAGGGGAGTTAGAAGACACACTGAAGCTTTCTTT	CAWSSRGVRRHTEAFF
.	TRBV9	TRBJ2-7	.	TGTGCCAGCAGCAGGACAGAACAATTACGAGGGCAGTACTTC	CASSRTEQLRGQYF
.	TRBV7-9	TRBJ2-5	TRBD1	TGTGCCAGCAGCCGAGACAGGGGTCCGAGCCGAGAGACCCAGTACTTC	CASSRDRGPSRETQYF
.	TRBV6-6	TRBJ1-1	TRBD1	TGTGCCAGCAGGGACAGGGGGTTGAACACTGAAGCTTTCTTT	CASRDRGLNTEAFF
.	TRBV19	TRBJ1-2	.	TGTGCCAGTAGTATAGCCGGGGACTATGGCTACACCTTC	CASSIAGDYGYTF
.	TRBV27	TRBJ1-5	.	TGTGCCAGCAGGAGGGGGAATAGCAATCAGCCCCAGCATTTT	CASRRGNSNQPQHF
.	TRBV9	TRBJ2-7	TRBD2	TGTGCCAGCAGCACCGCGGGGGGGGGTAGCCCCTACGAGCAGTACTTC	CASSTAGGGSPYEQYF
.	TRBV7-9	TRBJ1-1	TRBD1	TGTGCCAGCAGCCAAACGCTGGGGACAGGCCCTCTCATGAACACTGAAGCTTTCTTT	CASSQTLGTGPLMNTEAFF
.	TRBV9	TRBJ1-2	.	TGTGCCAGCAGCCCACCTACGGGCCCCCGAGGGGGCTACACCTTC	CASSPPTGPRGGYTF
.	TRBV7-9	TRBJ2-2	.	TGTGCCAGCAGCTTGGAAATTACCGGGGAGCTGTTTTTT	CASSLEITGELFF
.	TRBV7-9	TRBJ2-1	TRBD1	TGTGCCAGCAGCTTGACAGGGGGTAACAATGAGCAGTTCTTC	CASSLTGGNNEQFF
few	TRBV27	TRBJ2-3	TRBD2	TGTGCCAGCAGTGGCGGGGGGCCGGATACGCAGTATTTT	CASSGGGPDTQYF
.	TRBV30	TRBJ2-7	.	TGTGCCTGGAGTGTTGGGGATCCATACGAGCAGTACTTC	CAWSVGDPYEQYF
.	TRBV11-2	TRBJ1-6	.	TGTGCCAGTAGGGCCGAAGGGGCACGGAATTCACCCCTCCACTTT	CASRAEGARNSPLHF
medium-sized	TRBV7-9	TRBJ1-6	.	TGTGCCAGCAGCTTCGGTCAGGGTGGTTCACCCCTCCACTTT	CASSFGQGGSPLHF
.	TRBV5-1	TRBJ2-5	.	TGCGCCAGCAGCTCACAGAGAAGGGGTCTCCAAGAGACCCAGTACTTC	CASSSQRRGLQETQYF
.	TRBV10-3	TRBJ2-7	TRBD2	TGTGCCATCAGAAAGGGACTAGCGGGTTCCTACGAGCAGTACTTC	CAIRKGLAGSYEQYF
.	TRBV21-1	TRBJ2-3	.	TGTGCCAGCAGCGCGCCGGACACCCTTACTAGCACAGATACGCAGTATTTT	CASSAPDTLTSTDTQYF
.	TRBV9	TRBJ1-1	TRBD1	TGTGCCAGCAGCGTCGGACAGGGCCCTTATGAAGCTTTCTTT	CASSVGQGPYEAFF
.	TRBV5-6	TRBJ1-4	.	TGTGCCAGCAGCTTGGTAGGACCTGCTGCTAATGAAAAACTGTTTTTT	CASSLVGPAANEKLFF
.	TRBV6-1	TRBJ2-5	.	TGTGCCAGCAGTGCCGGGGGTGAGACCCAGTACTTC	CASSAGGETQYF